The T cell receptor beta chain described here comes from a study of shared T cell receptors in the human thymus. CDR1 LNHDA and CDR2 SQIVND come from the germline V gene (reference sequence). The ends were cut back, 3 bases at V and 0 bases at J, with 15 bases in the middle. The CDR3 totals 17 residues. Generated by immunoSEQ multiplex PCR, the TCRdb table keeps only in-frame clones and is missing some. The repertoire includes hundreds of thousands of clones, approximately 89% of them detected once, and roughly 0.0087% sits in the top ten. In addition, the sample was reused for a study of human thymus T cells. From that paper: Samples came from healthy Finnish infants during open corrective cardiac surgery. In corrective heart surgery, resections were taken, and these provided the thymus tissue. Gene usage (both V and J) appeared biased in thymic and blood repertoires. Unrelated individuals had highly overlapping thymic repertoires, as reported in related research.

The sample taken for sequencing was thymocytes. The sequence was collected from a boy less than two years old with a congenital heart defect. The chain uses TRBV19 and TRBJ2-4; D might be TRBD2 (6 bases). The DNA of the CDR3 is TGTGCCAGTAGTATGTGCGGGGAAGGCAGAGCCAAAAACATTCAGTACTTC. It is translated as CASSMCGEGRAKNIQYF.